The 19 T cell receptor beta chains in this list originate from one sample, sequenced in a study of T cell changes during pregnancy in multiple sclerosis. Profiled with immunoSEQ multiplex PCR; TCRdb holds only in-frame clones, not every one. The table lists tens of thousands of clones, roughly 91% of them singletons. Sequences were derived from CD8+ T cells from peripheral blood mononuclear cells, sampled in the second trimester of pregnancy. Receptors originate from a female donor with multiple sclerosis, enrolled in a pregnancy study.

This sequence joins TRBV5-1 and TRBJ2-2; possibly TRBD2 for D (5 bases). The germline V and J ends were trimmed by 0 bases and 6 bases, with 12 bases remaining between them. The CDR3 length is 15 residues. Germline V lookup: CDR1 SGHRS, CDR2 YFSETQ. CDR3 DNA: TGCGCCAGCAGCTTGGTTGTTCGGGGTTCCGGGGAGCTGTTTTTT. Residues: CASSLVVRGSGELFF.

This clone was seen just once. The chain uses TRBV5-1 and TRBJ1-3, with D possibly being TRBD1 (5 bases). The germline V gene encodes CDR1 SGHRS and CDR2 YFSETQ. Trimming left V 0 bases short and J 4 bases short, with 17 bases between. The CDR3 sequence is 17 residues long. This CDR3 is CASSLAPDRYTGNTIYF. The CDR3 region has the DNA TGCGCCAGCAGCTTGGCCCCTGACAGATATACAGGAAACACCATATATTTT. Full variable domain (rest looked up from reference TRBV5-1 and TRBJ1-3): KAGVTQTPRYLIKTRGQQVTLSCSPISGHRSVSWYQQTPGQGLQFLFEYFSETQRNKGNFPGRFSGRQFSNSRSEMNVSTLELGDSALYLCASSLAPDRYTGNTIYFGEGSWLTVV.

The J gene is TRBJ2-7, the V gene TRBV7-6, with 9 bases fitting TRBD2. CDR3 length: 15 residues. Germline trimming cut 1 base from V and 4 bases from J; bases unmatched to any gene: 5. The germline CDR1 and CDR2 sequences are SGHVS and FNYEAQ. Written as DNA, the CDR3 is TGTGCCAGCAGCTTAGAAGGTAGCGGGAGTTACGAGCAGTACTTC. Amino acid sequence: CASSLEGSGSYEQYF.

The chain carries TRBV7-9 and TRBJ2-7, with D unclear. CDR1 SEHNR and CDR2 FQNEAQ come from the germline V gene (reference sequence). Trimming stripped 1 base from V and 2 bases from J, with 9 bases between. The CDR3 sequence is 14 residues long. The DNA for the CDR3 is TGTGCCAGCAGCTTAGTTGGCTCCACCTACGAGCAGTACTTC. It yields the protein CASSLVGSTYEQYF.

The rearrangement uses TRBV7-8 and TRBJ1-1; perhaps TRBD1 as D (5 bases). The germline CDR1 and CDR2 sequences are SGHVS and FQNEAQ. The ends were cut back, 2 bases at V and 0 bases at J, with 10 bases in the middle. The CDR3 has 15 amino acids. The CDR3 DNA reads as TGTGCCAGCAGCTTAAGGGGCACGTTGAACACTGAAGCTTTCTTT. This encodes CASSLRGTLNTEAFF. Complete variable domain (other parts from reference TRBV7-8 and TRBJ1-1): GAGVSQSPRYKVAKRGQDVALRCDPISGHVSLFWYQQALGQGPEFLTYFQNEAQLDKSGLPSDRFFAERPEGSVSTLKIQRTQQEDSAVYLCASSLRGTLNTEAFFGQGTRLTVV.

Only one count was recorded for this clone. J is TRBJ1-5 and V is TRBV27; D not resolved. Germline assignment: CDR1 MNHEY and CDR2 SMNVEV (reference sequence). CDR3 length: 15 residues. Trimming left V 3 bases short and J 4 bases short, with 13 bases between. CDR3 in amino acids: CASSLTKGRNQPQHF. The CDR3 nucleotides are TGTGCCAGCAGTTTGACTAAGGGCCGTAATCAGCCCCAGCATTTT.

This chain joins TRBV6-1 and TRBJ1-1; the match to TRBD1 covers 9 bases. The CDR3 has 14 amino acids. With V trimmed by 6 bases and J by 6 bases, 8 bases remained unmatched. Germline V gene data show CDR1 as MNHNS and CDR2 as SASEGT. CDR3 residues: CASRGDRGGPEAFF. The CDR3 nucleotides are TGTGCCAGCAGGGGTGACAGGGGGGGACCTGAAGCTTTCTTT.

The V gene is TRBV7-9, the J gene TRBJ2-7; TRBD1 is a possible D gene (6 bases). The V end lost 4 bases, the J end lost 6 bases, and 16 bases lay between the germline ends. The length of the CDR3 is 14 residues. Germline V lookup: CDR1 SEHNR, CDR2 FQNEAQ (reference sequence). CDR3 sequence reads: CASSWGLQGFEQYF. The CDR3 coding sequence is TGTGCCAGCAGCTGGGGTTTACAGGGTTTCGAGCAGTACTTC.

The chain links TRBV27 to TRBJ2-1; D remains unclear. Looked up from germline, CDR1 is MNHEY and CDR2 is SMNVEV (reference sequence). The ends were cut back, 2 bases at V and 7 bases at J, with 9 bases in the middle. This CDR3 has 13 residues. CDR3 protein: CASSLIPPNEQFF. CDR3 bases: TGTGCCAGCAGTTTAATTCCCCCAAATGAGCAGTTCTTC.

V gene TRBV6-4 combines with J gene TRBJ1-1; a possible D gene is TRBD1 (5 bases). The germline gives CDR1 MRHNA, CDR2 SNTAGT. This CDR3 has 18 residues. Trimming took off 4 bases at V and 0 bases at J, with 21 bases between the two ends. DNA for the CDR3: TGTGCCAGCAGTGTACAATTTACAGGTACGATCATGAACACTGAAGCTTTCTTT. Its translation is CASSVQFTGTIMNTEAFF.

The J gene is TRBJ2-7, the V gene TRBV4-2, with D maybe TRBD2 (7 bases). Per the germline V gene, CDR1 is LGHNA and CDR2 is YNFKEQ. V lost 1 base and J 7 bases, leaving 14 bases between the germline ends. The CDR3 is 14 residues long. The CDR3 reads CASSQGGGREEQYF. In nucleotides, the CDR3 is TGTGCCAGCAGCCAAGGAGGGGGGCGGGAGGAGCAGTACTTC.

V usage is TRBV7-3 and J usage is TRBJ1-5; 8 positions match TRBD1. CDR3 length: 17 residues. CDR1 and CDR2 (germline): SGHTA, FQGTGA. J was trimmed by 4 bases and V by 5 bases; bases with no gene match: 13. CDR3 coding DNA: TGTGCCAGCAGCACCCTTAGGGGGGACAGGCGGAATCAGCCCCAGCATTTT. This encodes CASSTLRGDRRNQPQHF.

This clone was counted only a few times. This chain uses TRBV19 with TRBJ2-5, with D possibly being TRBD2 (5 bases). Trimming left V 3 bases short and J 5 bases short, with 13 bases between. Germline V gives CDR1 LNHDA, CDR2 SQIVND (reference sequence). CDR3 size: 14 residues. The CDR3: CASSIDGEAETQYF. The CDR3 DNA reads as TGTGCCAGTAGTATCGACGGGGAAGCGGAGACCCAGTACTTC.

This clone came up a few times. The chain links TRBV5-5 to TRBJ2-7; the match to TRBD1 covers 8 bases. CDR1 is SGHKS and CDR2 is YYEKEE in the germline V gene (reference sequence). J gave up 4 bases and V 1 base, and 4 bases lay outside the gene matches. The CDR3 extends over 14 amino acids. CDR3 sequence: CASSLFQGAYEQYF. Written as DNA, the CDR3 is TGTGCCAGCAGCTTGTTTCAGGGGGCTTACGAGCAGTACTTC.

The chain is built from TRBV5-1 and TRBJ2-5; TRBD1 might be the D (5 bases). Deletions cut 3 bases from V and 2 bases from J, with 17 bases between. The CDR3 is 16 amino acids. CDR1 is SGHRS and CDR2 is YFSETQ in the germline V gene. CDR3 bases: TGCGCCAGCAGCTCGGGTGTGGGGCAGACACAAGAGACCCAGTACTTC. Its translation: CASSSGVGQTQETQYF.

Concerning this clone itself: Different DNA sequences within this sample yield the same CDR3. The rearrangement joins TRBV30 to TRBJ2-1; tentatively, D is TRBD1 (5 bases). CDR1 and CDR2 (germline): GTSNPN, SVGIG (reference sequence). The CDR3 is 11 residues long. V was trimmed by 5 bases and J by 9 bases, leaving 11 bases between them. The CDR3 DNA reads TGTGCCTGGGAGAAGGGGTTTGAGCAGTTCTTC. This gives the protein CAWEKGFEQFF.

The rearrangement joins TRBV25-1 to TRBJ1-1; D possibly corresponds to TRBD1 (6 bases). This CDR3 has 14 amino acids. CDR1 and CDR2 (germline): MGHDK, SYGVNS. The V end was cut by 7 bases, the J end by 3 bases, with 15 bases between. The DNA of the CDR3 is TGTGCCAGCATCCAACGGGGGGGGCACACTGAAGCTTTCTTT. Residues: CASIQRGGHTEAFF.

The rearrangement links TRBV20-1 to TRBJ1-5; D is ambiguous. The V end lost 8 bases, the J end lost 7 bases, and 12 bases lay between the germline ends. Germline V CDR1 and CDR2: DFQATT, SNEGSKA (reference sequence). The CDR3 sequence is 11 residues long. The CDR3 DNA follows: TGCAGTAACGCCCTCGGGCAGCCCCAGCATTTT. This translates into CSNALGQPQHF.

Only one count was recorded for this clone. Written as DNA, the CDR3 is TGTGCCAGCAGCTACGCCGGGACTAGCGGGAGCGGATACAATGAGCAGTTCTTC. It is translated as CASSYAGTSGSGYNEQFF. This rearrangement joins TRBV5-8 to TRBJ2-1; 14 bases are shared with TRBD2. Trimming removed 3 bases from V and 4 bases from J; junction bases left unmatched: 9. Germline loops: CDR1 SGHTS, CDR2 YDEGEE. This CDR3 is 18 amino acids long. Combining the CDR3 with reference TRBV5-8 and TRBJ2-1 gives the whole variable domain EAGVTQSPTHLIKTRGQQATLRCSPISGHTSVYWYQQALGLGLQFLLWYDEGEERNRGNFPPRFSGRQFPNYSSELNVNALELEDSALYLCASSYAGTSGSGYNEQFFGPGTRLTVL.